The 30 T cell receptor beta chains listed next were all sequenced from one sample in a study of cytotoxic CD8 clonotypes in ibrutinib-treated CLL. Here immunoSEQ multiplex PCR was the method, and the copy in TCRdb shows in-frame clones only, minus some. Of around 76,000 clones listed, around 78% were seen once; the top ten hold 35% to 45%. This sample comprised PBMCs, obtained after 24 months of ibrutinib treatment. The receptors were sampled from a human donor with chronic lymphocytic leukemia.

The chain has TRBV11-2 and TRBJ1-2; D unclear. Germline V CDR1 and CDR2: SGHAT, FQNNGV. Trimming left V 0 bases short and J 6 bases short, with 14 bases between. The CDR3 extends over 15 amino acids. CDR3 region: CASSLDLRVSDGYTF. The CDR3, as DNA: TGTGCCAGCAGCTTAGATCTGCGGGTTAGCGATGGCTACACCTTC.

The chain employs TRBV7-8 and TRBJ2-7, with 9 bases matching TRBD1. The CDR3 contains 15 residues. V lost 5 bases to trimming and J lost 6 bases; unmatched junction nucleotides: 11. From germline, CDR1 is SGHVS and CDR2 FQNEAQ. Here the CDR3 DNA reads TGTGCCAGCAGCCTAGGAGACGGGACAGGGTTCGAGCAGTACTTC. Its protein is CASSLGDGTGFEQYF. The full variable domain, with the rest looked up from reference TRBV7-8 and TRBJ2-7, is GAGVSQSPRYKVAKRGQDVALRCDPISGHVSLFWYQQALGQGPEFLTYFQNEAQLDKSGLPSDRFFAERPEGSVSTLKIQRTQQEDSAVYLCASSLGDGTGFEQYFGPGTRLTVT.

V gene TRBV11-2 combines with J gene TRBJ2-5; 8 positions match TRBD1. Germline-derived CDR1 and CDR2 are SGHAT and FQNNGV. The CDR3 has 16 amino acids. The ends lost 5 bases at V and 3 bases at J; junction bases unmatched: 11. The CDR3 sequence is CASSTWVDRGEETQYF. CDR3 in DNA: TGTGCCAGCAGCACTTGGGTAGACAGGGGTGAAGAGACCCAGTACTTC. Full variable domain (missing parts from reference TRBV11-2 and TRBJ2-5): EAGVAQSPRYKIIEKRQSVAFWCNPISGHATLYWYQQILGQGPKLLIQFQNNGVVDDSQLPKDRFSAERLKGVDSTLKIQPAKLEDSAVYLCASSTWVDRGEETQYFGPGTRLLVL.

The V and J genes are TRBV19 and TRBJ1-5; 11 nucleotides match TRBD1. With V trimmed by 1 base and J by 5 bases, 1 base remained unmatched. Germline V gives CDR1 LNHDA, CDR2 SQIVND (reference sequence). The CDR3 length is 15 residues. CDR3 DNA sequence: TGTGCCAGTAGTATAGGGACAGGGGGCCATCAGCCCCAGCATTTT. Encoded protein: CASSIGTGGHQPQHF.

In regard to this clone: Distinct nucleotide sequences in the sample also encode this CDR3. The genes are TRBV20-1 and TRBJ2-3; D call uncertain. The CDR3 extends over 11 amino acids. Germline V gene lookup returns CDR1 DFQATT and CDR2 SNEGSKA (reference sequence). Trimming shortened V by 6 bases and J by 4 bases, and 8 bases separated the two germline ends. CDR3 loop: CSARRADTQYF. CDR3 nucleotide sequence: TGCAGTGCCCGTCGGGCAGATACGCAGTATTTT.

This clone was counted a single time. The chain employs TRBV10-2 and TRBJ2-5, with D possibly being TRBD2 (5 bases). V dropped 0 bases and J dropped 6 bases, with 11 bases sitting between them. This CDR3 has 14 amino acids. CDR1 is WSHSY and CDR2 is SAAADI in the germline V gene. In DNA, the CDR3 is TGCGCCAGCAGTGAGTCGCGCGGACTGAAGACCCAGTACTTC. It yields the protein CASSESRGLKTQYF.

CDR3 protein: CASSVAGSGTYNEQFF. CDR3 DNA sequence: TGTGCCAGCAGCGTAGCTGGTAGCGGAACTTACAATGAGCAGTTCTTC. The gene calls are TRBV9 and TRBJ2-1; possible D gene TRBD2, 6 bases. The CDR3 runs 16 residues. Per the germline V gene, CDR1 is SGDLS and CDR2 is YYNGEE. V was pared by 0 bases and J by 4 bases, with 14 bases between.

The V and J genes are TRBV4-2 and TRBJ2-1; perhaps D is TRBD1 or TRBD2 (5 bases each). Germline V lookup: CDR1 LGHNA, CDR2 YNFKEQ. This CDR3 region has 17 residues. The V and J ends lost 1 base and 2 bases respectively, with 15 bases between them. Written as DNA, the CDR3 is TGTGCCAGCAGCCAAGGGCTCGGGGTAGGGGCCTACAATGAGCAGTTCTTC. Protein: CASSQGLGVGAYNEQFF.

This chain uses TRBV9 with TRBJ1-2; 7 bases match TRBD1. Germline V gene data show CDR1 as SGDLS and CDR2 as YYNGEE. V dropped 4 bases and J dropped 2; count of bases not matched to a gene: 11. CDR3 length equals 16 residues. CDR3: CASSLFDRAGNYGYTF. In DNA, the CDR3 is TGTGCCAGCAGCCTCTTCGACAGGGCGGGGAACTATGGCTACACCTTC.

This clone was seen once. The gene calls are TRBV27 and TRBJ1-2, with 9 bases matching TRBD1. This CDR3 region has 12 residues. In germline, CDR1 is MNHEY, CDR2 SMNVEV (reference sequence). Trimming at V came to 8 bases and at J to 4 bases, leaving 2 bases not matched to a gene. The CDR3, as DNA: TGTGCCAGCGGACAGGGGTTCTATGGCTACACCTTC. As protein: CASGQGFYGYTF.

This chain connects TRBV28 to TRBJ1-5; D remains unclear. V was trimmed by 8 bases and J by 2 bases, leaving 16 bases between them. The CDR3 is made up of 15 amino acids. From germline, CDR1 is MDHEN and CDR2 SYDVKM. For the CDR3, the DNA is TGTGCCAGCGGGTTTTCGACCCCAGGCAATCAGCCCCAGCATTTT. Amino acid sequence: CASGFSTPGNQPQHF.

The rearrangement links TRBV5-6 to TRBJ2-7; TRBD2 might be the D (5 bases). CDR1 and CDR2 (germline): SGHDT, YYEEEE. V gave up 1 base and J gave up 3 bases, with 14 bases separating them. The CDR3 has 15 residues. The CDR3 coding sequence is TGTGCCAGCAGCTTGAGGGCCGGGATATACTACGAGCAGTACTTC. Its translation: CASSLRAGIYYEQYF.

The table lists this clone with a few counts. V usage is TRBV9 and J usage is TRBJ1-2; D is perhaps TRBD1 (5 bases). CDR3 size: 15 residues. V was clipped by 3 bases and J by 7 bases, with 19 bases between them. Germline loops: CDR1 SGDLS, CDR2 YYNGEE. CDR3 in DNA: TGTGCCAGCAGCGCCGAGCCCGGGACGGCGGGTGGCTACACCTTC. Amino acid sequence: CASSAEPGTAGGYTF.

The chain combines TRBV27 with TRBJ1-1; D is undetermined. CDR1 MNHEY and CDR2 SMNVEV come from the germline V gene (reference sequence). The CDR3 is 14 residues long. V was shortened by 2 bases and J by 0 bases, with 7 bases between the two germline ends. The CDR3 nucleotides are TGTGCCAGCAGTTTAAGCAGGTTGAACACTGAAGCTTTCTTT. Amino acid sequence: CASSLSRLNTEAFF.

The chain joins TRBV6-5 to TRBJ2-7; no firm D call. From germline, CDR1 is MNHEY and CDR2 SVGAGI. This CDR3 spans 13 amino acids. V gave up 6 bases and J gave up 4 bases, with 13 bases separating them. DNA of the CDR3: TGTGCCAGCAGCCCCATACCCCCTTACGAGCAGTACTTC. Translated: CASSPIPPYEQYF.

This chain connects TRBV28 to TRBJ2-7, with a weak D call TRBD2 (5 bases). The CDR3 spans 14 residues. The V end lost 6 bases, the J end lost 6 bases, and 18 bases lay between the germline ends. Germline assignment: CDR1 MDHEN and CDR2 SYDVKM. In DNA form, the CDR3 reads TGTGCCAGCAGCAGGTACGGGCAAGCGGCCGAGCAGTACTTC. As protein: CASSRYGQAAEQYF.

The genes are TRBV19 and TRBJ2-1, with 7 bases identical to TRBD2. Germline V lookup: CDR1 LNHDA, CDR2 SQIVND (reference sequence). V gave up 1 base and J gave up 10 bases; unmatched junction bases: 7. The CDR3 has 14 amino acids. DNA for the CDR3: TGTGCCAGTAGTATAGCGGGAGGTAGAGGGGAGCAGTTCTTC. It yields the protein CASSIAGGRGEQFF.

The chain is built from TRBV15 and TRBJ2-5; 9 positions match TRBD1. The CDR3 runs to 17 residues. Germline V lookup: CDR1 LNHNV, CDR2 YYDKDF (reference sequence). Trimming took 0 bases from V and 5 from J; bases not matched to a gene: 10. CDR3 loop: CATSRDRGQGGLETQYF. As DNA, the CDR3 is TGTGCCACCAGCAGAGATCGGGGACAGGGAGGGCTGGAGACCCAGTACTTC.

CDR3 nucleotide sequence: TGTGCCAGCAGCGTAGGCCCAGCGGGAGGCACCGGGGAGCTGTTTTTT. Its protein is CASSVGPAGGTGELFF. The chain recombines TRBV9 with TRBJ2-2; 9 nucleotides agree with TRBD2. The CDR3 sequence is 16 residues long. The V gene's germline CDR1 is SGDLS and CDR2 YYNGEE. Trimming took 0 bases from V and 4 from J; bases not matched to a gene: 4. The full variable domain, with the rest looked up from reference TRBV9 and TRBJ2-2, is DSGVTQTPKHLITATGQRVTLRCSPRSGDLSVYWYQQSLDQGLQFLIQYYNGEERAKGNILERFSAQQFPDLHSELNLSSLELGDSALYFCASSVGPAGGTGELFFGEGSRLTVL.

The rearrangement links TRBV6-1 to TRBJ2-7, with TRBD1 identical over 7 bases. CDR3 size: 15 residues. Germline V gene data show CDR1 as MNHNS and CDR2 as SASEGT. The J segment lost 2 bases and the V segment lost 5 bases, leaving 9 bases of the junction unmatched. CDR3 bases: TGTGCCAGCAGTTGGATCAGGGGGACCCCCTACGAGCAGTACTTC. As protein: CASSWIRGTPYEQYF.

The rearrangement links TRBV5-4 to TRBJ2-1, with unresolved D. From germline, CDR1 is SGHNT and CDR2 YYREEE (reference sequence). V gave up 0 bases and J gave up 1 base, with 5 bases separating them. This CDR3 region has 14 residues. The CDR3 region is CASSLGASYNEQFF. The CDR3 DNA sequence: TGTGCCAGCAGCTTGGGGGCTTCCTACAATGAGCAGTTCTTC.

The CDR3 nucleotides are TGTGCCAGCAGTTACTCGCGGGAGTTGGGGGAGCAGTACTTC. This encodes CASSYSRELGEQYF. V is TRBV6-5 and J is TRBJ2-7; TRBD2 matches at 7 bases. This CDR3 comprises 14 residues. The germline gives CDR1 MNHEY, CDR2 SVGAGI. J was trimmed by 7 bases and V by 0 bases; bases with no gene match: 6.

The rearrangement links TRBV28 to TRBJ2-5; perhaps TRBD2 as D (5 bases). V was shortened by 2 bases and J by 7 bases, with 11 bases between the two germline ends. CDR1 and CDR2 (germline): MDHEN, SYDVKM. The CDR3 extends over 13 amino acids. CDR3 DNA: TGTGCCAGCAGTTTAGGGAGAACGGCGACCCAGTACTTC. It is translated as CASSLGRTATQYF.

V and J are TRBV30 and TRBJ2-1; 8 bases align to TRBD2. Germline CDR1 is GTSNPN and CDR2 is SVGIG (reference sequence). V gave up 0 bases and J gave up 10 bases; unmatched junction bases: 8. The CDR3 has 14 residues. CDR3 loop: CAWSVQAGAGEQFF. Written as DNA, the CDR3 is TGTGCCTGGAGTGTACAAGCGGGAGCAGGGGAGCAGTTCTTC. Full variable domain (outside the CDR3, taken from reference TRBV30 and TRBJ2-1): SQTIHQWPATLVQPVGSPLSLECTVEGTSNPNLYWYRQAAGRGLQLLFYSVGIGQISSEVPQNLSASRPQDRQFILSSKKLLLSDSGFYLCAWSVQAGAGEQFFGPGTRLTVL.

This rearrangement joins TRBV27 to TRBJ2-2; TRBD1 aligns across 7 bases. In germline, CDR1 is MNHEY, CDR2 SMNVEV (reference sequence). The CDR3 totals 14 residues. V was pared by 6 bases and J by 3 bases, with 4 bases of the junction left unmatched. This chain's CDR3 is CASSIQGHTGELFF. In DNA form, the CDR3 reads TGTGCCAGCAGCATACAGGGGCACACCGGGGAGCTGTTTTTT.

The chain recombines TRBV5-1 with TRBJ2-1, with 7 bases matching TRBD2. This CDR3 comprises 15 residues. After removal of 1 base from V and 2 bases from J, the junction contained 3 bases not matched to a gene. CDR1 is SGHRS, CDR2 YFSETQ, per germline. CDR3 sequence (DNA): TGCGCCAGCAGCTTGTCCAGCGGGACCTACAATGAGCAGTTCTTC. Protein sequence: CASSLSSGTYNEQFF.

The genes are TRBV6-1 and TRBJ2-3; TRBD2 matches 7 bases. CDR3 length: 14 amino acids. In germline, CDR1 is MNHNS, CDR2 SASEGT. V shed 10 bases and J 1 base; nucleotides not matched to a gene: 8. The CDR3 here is CATGWEGRTDTQYF. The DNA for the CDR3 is TGTGCCACCGGATGGGAGGGACGCACAGATACGCAGTATTTT.

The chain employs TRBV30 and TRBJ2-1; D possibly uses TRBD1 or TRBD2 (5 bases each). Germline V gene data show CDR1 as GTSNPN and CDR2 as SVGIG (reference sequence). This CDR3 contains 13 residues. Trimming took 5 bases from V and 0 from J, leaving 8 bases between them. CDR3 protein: CAWLGGSYNEQFF. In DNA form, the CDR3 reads TGTGCCTGGCTTGGGGGCTCCTACAATGAGCAGTTCTTC.

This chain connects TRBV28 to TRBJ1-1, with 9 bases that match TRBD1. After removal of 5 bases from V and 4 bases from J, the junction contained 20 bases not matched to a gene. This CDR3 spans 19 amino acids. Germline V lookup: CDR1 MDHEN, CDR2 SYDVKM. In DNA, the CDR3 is TGTGCCAGCAGTAACACCCTAGGAGGGCGGACAGGGGATGTCACTGAAGCTTTCTTT. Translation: CASSNTLGGRTGDVTEAFF.

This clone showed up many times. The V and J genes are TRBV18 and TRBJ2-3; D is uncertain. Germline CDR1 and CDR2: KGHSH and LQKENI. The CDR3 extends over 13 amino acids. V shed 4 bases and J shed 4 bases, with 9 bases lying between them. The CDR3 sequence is CASSLTVSDTQYF. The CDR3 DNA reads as TGTGCCAGCTCACTCACAGTTTCAGATACGCAGTATTTT.